The 2 T cell receptor beta chains listed next were all sequenced from one sample in a study of low-dose radiotherapy and immunotherapy resistance in tumors (dated by TCRdb to 2021 to 2024). First-strand cDNA was synthesized with Superscript III and a set of TRAV- and TRBV-specific primers, covering both TCRalpha and TCRbeta chains. TCRs were amplified for about 20 PCR cycles with Phusion, using a constant-region primer paired with the adapter attached to the V primers. TCRdb applied fastp at Q25 and MiXCR to the public reads, then kept only in-frame beta chains. Rows are unified per CDR3 protein, each entry keeping the most common DNA and genes. The sample table lists 10,000 to 15,000 distinct CDR3 sequences, 60% of them with a count of one. The ten top clones hold approximately 8% of the sample. The receptors were sampled from a human donor with advanced metastatic prostate, ovarian, gallbladder or colorectal cancer (not recorded which). This table probably holds off-target reads from a library built for another chain.

The J gene is TRBJ2-4, the V gene TRBV20-1, with a possible D match to TRBD1 (6 bases). Germline V gives CDR1 DFQATT, CDR2 SNEGSKA (reference sequence). The V gene lost 4 bases and the J gene lost 5 bases, with 9 bases spanning the gap. CDR3 length: 12 amino acids. The CDR3 sequence: CSATRQENIQYF. The DNA of the CDR3 is TGCAGTGCTACGCGACAGGAAAACATTCAGTACTTC.

This clonotype turned up a few times. This rearrangement joins TRBV5-6 to TRBJ1-5; the match to TRBD1 covers 7 bases. The V segment lost 0 bases and the J segment 6 bases; nucleotides outside the gene matches: 6. CDR1 SGHDT and CDR2 YYEEEE come from the germline V gene. The CDR3 consists of 15 residues. This CDR3 reads CASSLEGAVGQPQHF. CDR3 DNA: TGTGCCAGCAGCTTGGAGGGGGCGGTTGGTCAGCCCCAGCATTTT.